This T cell receptor beta chain was observed in a study of blood T cell repertoires in COVID-19. Per the germline V gene, CDR1 is SGHNT and CDR2 is YENEEA. The CDR3 is made up of 14 amino acids. The ends were cut back, 0 bases at V and 1 base at J, with 6 bases in the middle. This clone came up once. Generated by immunoSEQ multiplex PCR, the TCRdb table keeps only in-frame clones and is missing some. The sample holds under 250,000 clones, about 83% seen once. The source is a woman aged 40 to 50 with active or convalescent COVID-19. The sequencing sample was made of peripheral blood. This sequence joins TRBV11-3 and TRBJ1-1; D ambiguous. In DNA, the CDR3 is TGTGCCAGCAGCTTAGAGGAGGGGAACACTGAAGCTTTCTTT. Amino acids: CASSLEEGNTEAFF.